This T cell receptor beta chain was sequenced during a study of T cell changes during pregnancy in multiple sclerosis. The V segment lost 2 bases and the J segment 4 bases; nucleotides outside the gene matches: 16. This CDR3 is built from 19 residues. Per the germline V gene, CDR1 is SGHDT and CDR2 is YYEEEE. The data were produced by immunoSEQ multiplex PCR, yet TCRdb's version contains in-frame clones alone and is incomplete. The sample shows about 75,000 clones, just over 90% of them seen only once. V is TRBV5-6 and J is TRBJ1-3, with 9 nucleotides matching TRBD1. The material sequenced was CD4+ T cells from peripheral blood mononuclear cells, taken before pregnancy. The clonotype was recovered from a female donor with multiple sclerosis, enrolled in a pregnancy study. The DNA of the CDR3 is TGTGCCAGCAGCTTTATGAGGGTCCGGACAGGGGTCCTAGGAAACACCATATATTTT. It codes for CASSFMRVRTGVLGNTIYF.